This T cell receptor (beta chain) derives from a study of cytomegalovirus exposure and HLA in healthy donors. Study conclusions and caveats: The investigators catalogued 180 or so TCR beta chains as cytomegalovirus-associated. Some public TCRs appeared in many individuals, while most sequences were rare.

The CDR3 length is 16 residues. Germline V lookup: CDR1 MNHEY, CDR2 SMNVEV (reference sequence). The V gene end was trimmed by 0 bases and the J gene end by 2 bases; junction bases not matched to a gene: 0. Only one count was recorded for this clone. Its cognate antigen is unknown. Data came from immunoSEQ multiplex PCR; TCRdb stores just in-frame clones and leaves some out. Here the sample spans about 73,000 clones, around 90% being singletons. Source material: PBMCs. The TCR originated in a woman between 18 and 29 years old in good health and CMV-seropositive. The gene calls are TRBV27 and TRBJ2-6; 8 bases match TRBD2. The CDR3 sequence: CASSLSGGAGANVLTF. CDR3 DNA: TGTGCCAGCAGTTTATCCGGGGGGGCTGGGGCCAACGTCCTGACTTTC.